Ten or more counts support the clone carrying this TCR beta chain. Primers used in a second PCR of roughly 7 to 11 cycles were a sample-barcoded 5' primer and a J-beta primer mix. In TCRdb, the 5' RACE reads were re-called with MiXCR into one record per CDR3 protein. The table includes some 900,000 distinct CDR3 sequences, 25% to 30% detected once. The data are from a study of blood T cells in healthy people across ages. Per sample, a minimum of 6 million PBMCs were isolated. V was trimmed by 6 bases and J by 2 bases, leaving 8 bases between them. The CDR3 consists of 12 residues. The sequencing sample was made of blood. The chain combines TRBV12-3 or TRBV12-4 with TRBJ2-7, with D maybe TRBD1 (5 bases). This clonotype was obtained from a woman older than 75 in good health. The CDR3, as DNA: TGTGCCAGCAGCAGGGTCGCCTACGAGCAGTACTTC. The encoded protein is CASSRVAYEQYF.